These 17 T cell receptor beta chains share one sample of origin, sequenced in a study of blood T cells in healthy people across ages. The use of a sample-barcoded 5' primer and a J-beta primer mix characterized a second PCR of roughly 6 to 11 cycles. TCRdb used MiXCR to reprocess the 5' RACE reads, holding one entry per CDR3 protein. The sample lists approximately 1,100,000 distinct CDR3 sequences, 35% to 55% seen once, with about 19% in the top ten. Sequencing was performed on blood. The receptor source for this set is a woman aged 60-75 years in good health.

The chain links TRBV5-1 to TRBJ2-7; D may be TRBD1 (5 bases). This CDR3 is 16 amino acids long. Between the trimmed V and J ends, which lost 4 bases and 0 bases, there was a span of 17 bases. Looked up from germline, CDR1 is SGHRS and CDR2 is YFSETQ. The CDR3 DNA is TGCGCCAGCAGCCCTATGCATCGACAGAGCTCCTACGAGCAGTACTTC. Translation gives CASSPMHRQSSYEQYF.

This clonotype was seen more than once but under ten times. The chain recombines TRBV3-1 with TRBJ2-7; D is unclear. Germline-derived CDR1 and CDR2 are LGHDT and YNNKEL (reference sequence). V was clipped by 4 bases and J by 4 bases, with 14 bases between them. This CDR3 comprises 14 residues. As DNA, the CDR3 is TGTGCCAGCAGCCGAGAACCTGCGGTATACGAGCAGTACTTC. This encodes CASSREPAVYEQYF.

This clonotype was detected a few times. The V call is TRBV5-1, the J call TRBJ2-1; possibly TRBD1 or TRBD2 for D (5 bases each). The CDR3 runs 14 residues. CDR1 and CDR2 from the germline V gene are SGHRS and YFSETQ. The V end lost 0 bases, the J end lost 4 bases, and 8 bases lay between the germline ends. CDR3 nucleotide sequence: TGCGCCAGCAGCTTGGGGGACGGATACAATGAGCAGTTCTTC. Amino acid sequence: CASSLGDGYNEQFF.

This CDR3 reads CASSPADLRGYTF. CDR3 nucleotide sequence: TGTGCCAGCAGCCCGGCTGATTTGCGAGGCTACACCTTC. The V call is TRBV28, the J call TRBJ1-2; D uncertain. V shed 6 bases and J shed 8 bases, with 16 bases lying between them. In germline, CDR1 is MDHEN, CDR2 SYDVKM. The CDR3 spans 13 residues.

This clonotype was recorded a few times. The chain is built from TRBV5-1 and TRBJ2-7, with a tentative D call TRBD1 (7 bases). The length of the CDR3 is 14 residues. CDR1 SGHRS and CDR2 YFSETQ come from the germline V gene. V was pared by 0 bases and J by 4 bases, with 11 bases between. CDR3 region: CASSLETGRYEQYF. CDR3 bases: TGCGCCAGCAGCTTGGAGACAGGGAGGTACGAGCAGTACTTC.

CDR3 in DNA: TGTGCCAGCAGCCAAGAAAGCGGGACCTACAATGAGCAGTTCTTC. This codes for CASSQESGTYNEQFF. The chain employs TRBV3-1 and TRBJ2-1; 7 bases line up with TRBD2. The J segment lost 2 bases and the V segment lost 0 bases, leaving 1 base of the junction unmatched. This CDR3 is built from 15 residues. Germline assignment: CDR1 LGHDT and CDR2 YNNKEL (reference sequence).

This clonotype was seen more than once but under ten times. The CDR3 reads CASGPGEPETQYF. CDR3 in DNA: TGTGCTAGTGGTCCCGGGGAGCCAGAGACCCAGTACTTC. This chain joins TRBV12-5 and TRBJ2-5; a weak D match, TRBD2 (5 bases). Between the trimmed V and J ends, which lost 5 bases and 4 bases, there was a span of 11 bases. The CDR3 is made up of 13 amino acids. CDR1 and CDR2 from the germline V gene are LGHNT and FRNRAP.

The chain is built from TRBV29-1 and TRBJ1-2; D is perhaps TRBD1 (6 bases). Trimming left V 4 bases short and J 8 bases short, with 17 bases between. There are 13 residues in the CDR3. The germline V gene encodes CDR1 SQVTM and CDR2 ANQGSEA. The CDR3 DNA reads TGCAGCGTTGGGGGCAACAGGGTGGCCGGCTACACCTTC. Translated: CSVGGNRVAGYTF.

A few counts support this clonotype. This chain uses TRBV11-1 with TRBJ2-7, with a weak D call TRBD2 (5 bases). The ends were cut back, 5 bases at V and 6 bases at J, with 23 bases in the middle. This CDR3 region has 16 residues. Germline-derived CDR1 and CDR2 are SGHAT and FQDESV (reference sequence). The CDR3 protein is CASSPTLGKAFSEQYF. The CDR3 nucleotides are TGTGCCAGCAGCCCCACACTAGGGAAAGCATTCTCCGAGCAGTACTTC. Full variable domain (missing parts from reference TRBV11-1 and TRBJ2-7): EAEVAQSPRYKITEKSQAVAFWCDPISGHATLYWYRQILGQGPELLVQFQDESVVDDSQLPKDRFSAERLKGVDSTLKIQPAELGDSAMYLCASSPTLGKAFSEQYFGPGTRLTVT.

This clonotype was observed at least ten times. This chain links TRBV25-1 with TRBJ2-5; perhaps TRBD2 as D (6 bases). Trimming stripped 4 bases from V and 1 base from J, with 13 bases between. CDR1 is MGHDK and CDR2 is SYGVNS in the germline V gene. CDR3 length: 15 amino acids. This CDR3 is CASSVGRGAQETQYF. The CDR3 nucleotides are TGTGCCAGCAGTGTAGGGCGGGGCGCCCAAGAGACCCAGTACTTC.

This clonotype appeared a single time. This chain joins TRBV6-1 and TRBJ2-2; 9 bases are shared with TRBD1. Germline loops: CDR1 MNHNS, CDR2 SASEGT. Germline trimming cut 0 bases from V and 5 bases from J; bases unmatched to any gene: 13. This CDR3 region has 19 residues. The chain's CDR3 is CASSEARGGDRVGTGELFF. CDR3 bases: TGTGCCAGCAGTGAAGCGCGCGGAGGGGACAGGGTAGGAACCGGGGAGCTGTTTTTT.

This clonotype has only a few counts. This chain's CDR3 is CSARDLVGGWEQYF. In DNA form, the CDR3 reads TGCAGTGCTAGAGATCTGGTGGGGGGGTGGGAGCAGTACTTC. The rearrangement uses TRBV20-1 and TRBJ2-7; 7 bases map to TRBD2. This CDR3 is built from 14 residues. Germline trimming cut 0 bases from V and 7 bases from J; bases unmatched to any gene: 9. Germline loops: CDR1 DFQATT, CDR2 SNEGSKA (reference sequence).

The chain employs TRBV6-5 and TRBJ2-7; 16 nucleotides line up with TRBD2. The ends lost 2 bases at V and 3 bases at J; junction bases unmatched: 16. The CDR3 covers 21 residues. Germline loops: CDR1 MNHEY, CDR2 SVGAGI. The CDR3 here is CASSYKNLAGTSGRAVYEQYF. CDR3 coding DNA: TGTGCCAGCAGTTACAAAAATTTGGCCGGGACTAGCGGGAGGGCCGTCTACGAGCAGTACTTC.

The chain is built from TRBV7-9 and TRBJ2-5, with 7 bases fitting TRBD1. Germline assignment: CDR1 SEHNR and CDR2 FQNEAQ (reference sequence). The V segment lost 5 bases and the J segment 0 bases; nucleotides outside the gene matches: 3. CDR3 length: 14 amino acids. The CDR3 is CASSGGQYQETQYF. The CDR3 region has the DNA TGTGCCAGCAGCGGGGGACAGTACCAAGAGACCCAGTACTTC.

The gene calls are TRBV20-1 and TRBJ2-7, with 10 bases identical to TRBD1. CDR3 length: 16 residues. Germline lookup yields CDR1 DFQATT and CDR2 SNEGSKA (reference sequence). J gave up 1 base and V 2 bases, and 8 bases lay outside the gene matches. The CDR3 DNA follows: TGCAGTGCTAGACTGGGGGGGGGACAGGGGTCCTACGAGCAGTACTTC. Protein product: CSARLGGGQGSYEQYF.

The chain couples TRBV3-1 to TRBJ2-1; D ambiguous. Trimming took 4 bases from V and 6 from J, leaving 13 bases between them. CDR1 LGHDT and CDR2 YNNKEL come from the germline V gene (reference sequence). The CDR3 consists of 14 residues. The CDR3 sequence is CASSPAIGRNEQFF. The CDR3 region has the DNA TGTGCCAGCAGCCCGGCGATAGGACGCAATGAGCAGTTCTTC.

This clonotype was counted between two and nine times. This rearrangement joins TRBV7-9 to TRBJ2-7; a possible D gene is TRBD1 (5 bases). Trimming stripped 4 bases from V and 2 bases from J, with 18 bases between. The CDR3 is 16 amino acids. The germline V gene encodes CDR1 SEHNR and CDR2 FQNEAQ (reference sequence). The CDR3 loop reads CASSSASTVSPYEQYF. CDR3 DNA: TGTGCCAGCAGCTCAGCGTCGACAGTTTCTCCCTACGAGCAGTACTTC.